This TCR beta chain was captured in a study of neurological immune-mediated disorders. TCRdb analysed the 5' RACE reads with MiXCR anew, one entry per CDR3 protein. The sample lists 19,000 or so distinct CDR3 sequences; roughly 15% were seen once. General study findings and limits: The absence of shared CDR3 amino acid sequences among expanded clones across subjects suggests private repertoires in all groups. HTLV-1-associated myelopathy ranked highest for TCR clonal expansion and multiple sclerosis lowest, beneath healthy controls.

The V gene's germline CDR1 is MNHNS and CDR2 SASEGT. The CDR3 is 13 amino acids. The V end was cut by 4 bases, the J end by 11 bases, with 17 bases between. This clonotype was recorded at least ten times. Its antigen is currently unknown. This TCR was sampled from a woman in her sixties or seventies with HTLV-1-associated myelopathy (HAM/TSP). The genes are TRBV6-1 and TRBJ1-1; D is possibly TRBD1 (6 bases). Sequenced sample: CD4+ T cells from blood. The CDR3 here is CASSARGERFAFF. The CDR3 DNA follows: TGTGCCAGCAGTGCTAGGGGGGAGAGGTTTGCTTTCTTT.